One T cell receptor beta chain is described in this entry. What it binds is unknown. Template for every sorted-subset replicate PCR totaled approximately 200 ng DNA, around 32,000 T cell genomes. Assay: immunoSEQ multiplex PCR; the TCRdb copy retains only in-frame clones and omits some. There are about 1.5 million clones in the sample; over 95% occur only once, and roughly 1.2% lies in the top ten. The data were obtained in a study of shared clonotypes between healthy human individuals. Study observations and caveats: Genetic and exposure-history diversity was limited by the few donors.

CDR1 and CDR2 from the germline V gene are SGDLS and YYNGEE. The V end lost 0 bases, the J end lost 0 bases, and 11 bases lay between the germline ends. The CDR3 has 16 amino acids. The chain combines TRBV9 with TRBJ2-3; tentatively, D is TRBD2 (5 bases). The receptor was derived from a young man in good health. The sequencing input was naive CD4+ T cells sorted from blood. Subset denoted: CD45RA+ positively selected. CDR3 sequence: CASSVGPAVSTDTQYF. The CDR3 DNA sequence: TGTGCCAGCAGCGTAGGCCCAGCGGTGAGCACAGATACGCAGTATTTT.